The clone carrying this T cell receptor beta chain was detected many times. Its antigen is not known. This entry belongs to a study of beta chain features in type 1 diabetes. In the study overall: Age, gender and cell yields were similar between patients and healthy donors. Study-wide findings and caveats: When Type 1 diabetes patients were examined, their TCRB CDR3s proved moderately but significantly shorter in all four CD4+ subsets.

All of the isolated RNA was reverse transcribed, so expressed TCRB transcripts were sequenced. The average output of naive, central memory and regulatory T cell samples was approximately 3.8 million reads. Generated by immunoSEQ multiplex PCR, the TCRdb table keeps only in-frame clones and is missing some. This repertoire shows roughly 350,000 clones, around a tenth found once; its top ten account for about 0.6%. V gave up 8 bases and J gave up 1 base, with 12 bases separating them. The CDR3 spans 13 residues. Germline V CDR1 and CDR2: SNHLY, FYNNEI. This receptor was identified in a man between 25 and 39 years old with type 1 diabetes. This chain uses TRBV2 with TRBJ2-7, with D perhaps matching TRBD1 (8 bases). The sequenced sample was central memory CD4+ T cells from blood. The CDR3 coding sequence is TGTGCCAGCTACAGGGGGGGATCCTACGAGCAGTACTTC. It translates to CASYRGGSYEQYF.